This TCR beta chain was sequenced for a study of blood T cells in healthy people across ages. Study results and caveats: Naive T cell percentage by flow cytometry tracked strongly with beta diversity. Observed TCR beta diversity per million T cells went down as age went up. This fall followed a roughly linear course with age. Diversity figures derived from one million T cells were judged to underestimate the true value.

This clonotype came up many times. The antigen is undetermined. The use of a sample-barcoded 5' primer and a J-beta primer mix characterized a second PCR of roughly 6 to 11 cycles. Via MiXCR, TCRdb re-called the 5' RACE reads, giving one row per CDR3 protein. Among 600,000 or so distinct CDR3 sequences listed, about 28% were seen once. V was pared by 4 bases and J by 3 bases, with 6 bases of the junction left unmatched. CDR1 and CDR2 from the germline V gene are SGHRS and YFSETQ. The CDR3 contains 15 residues. The TCR originated in a woman older than 75 in good health. The sequenced sample consisted of blood. This chain joins TRBV5-1 and TRBJ2-3, with 9 bases identical to TRBD1. CDR3 amino acids: CASSETGGPTDTQYF. For the CDR3, the DNA is TGCGCCAGCAGCGAGACAGGGGGTCCTACAGATACGCAGTATTTT.